Below, 19 T cell receptor beta chains from the same sample are listed, as sequenced in a study of cytomegalovirus exposure and HLA in healthy donors. Both 60 Vbeta primers and 13 Jbeta primers went into the PCR. The repertoire was sequenced with immunoSEQ multiplex PCR; TCRdb's copy has only in-frame clones and lacks some. The sample lists around 110,000 clones, around 74% occurring once. The sample consisted of PBMCs. These receptor sequences come from a woman younger than 35 in good health and CMV-seronegative.

The V and J genes are TRBV19 and TRBJ1-5; TRBD1 agrees at 7 bases. With 1 base clipped from V and 5 bases from J, the junction kept 5 bases outside the gene matches. This CDR3 is built from 15 residues. Germline V gene lookup returns CDR1 LNHDA and CDR2 SQIVND (reference sequence). The CDR3 DNA sequence: TGTGCCAGTAGTATAGCCACCAGGGGGGATCAGCCCCAGCATTTT. It encodes CASSIATRGDQPQHF.

In this sample, this clone turned up once. The rearrangement uses TRBV4-1 and TRBJ2-2; tentatively, D is TRBD2 (5 bases). Trimming removed 3 bases from V and 1 base from J, with 18 bases in between. The CDR3 has 18 amino acids. The germline CDR1 and CDR2 sequences are MGHRA and YSYEKL. CDR3 in amino acids: CASSQDSEAGKNTGELFF. DNA of the CDR3: TGCGCCAGCAGCCAGGACTCGGAGGCAGGAAAGAACACCGGGGAGCTGTTTTTT.

The chain carries TRBV6-1 and TRBJ1-5; 7 bases map to TRBD1. V trimming: 7 bases; J trimming: 2 bases; junction bases outside the gene matches: 2. The CDR3 is 13 amino acids. In germline, CDR1 is MNHNS, CDR2 SASEGT. CDR3 amino acids: CASNTGGNQPQHF. The CDR3 DNA reads TGTGCCAGCAACACAGGGGGCAATCAGCCCCAGCATTTT.

V usage is TRBV5-8 and J usage is TRBJ1-4; weak D call: TRBD1 (5 bases). Germline CDR1 and CDR2: SGHTS and YDEGEE. Trimming removed 4 bases at V and 3 bases at J, with 16 bases between. This CDR3 is 16 amino acids long. The CDR3 DNA reads TGTGCCAGCAGCCCAGGCAGACAGCCTCCTAATGAAAAACTGTTTTTT. Its protein is CASSPGRQPPNEKLFF.

The CDR3: CASSADRGHGYTF. For the CDR3, the DNA is TGTGCCAGCAGCGCGGACAGAGGCCATGGCTACACCTTC. This chain connects TRBV5-6 to TRBJ1-2, with D maybe TRBD1 (6 bases). The CDR3 consists of 13 residues. The V gene's germline CDR1 is SGHDT and CDR2 YYEEEE. The V end was cut by 4 bases, the J end by 6 bases, with 13 bases between.

The chain recombines TRBV28 with TRBJ1-2; a weak D match, TRBD1 (5 bases). This CDR3 spans 13 amino acids. The ends were cut back, 11 bases at V and 3 bases at J, with 16 bases in the middle. Germline CDR1 and CDR2: MDHEN and SYDVKM. Here the CDR3 DNA reads TGTGCCTCCGGGGGGTACGGTCACTATGGCTACACCTTC. It specifies CASGGYGHYGYTF.

The genes are TRBV2 and TRBJ2-7; 7 nucleotides agree with TRBD1. The CDR3 is 14 residues long. V lost 7 bases, J lost 2 bases, and 8 bases stayed unmatched. Looked up from germline, CDR1 is SNHLY and CDR2 is FYNNEI. CDR3 bases: TGTGCCAGCACGGTCACGGACAGGACCTACGAGCAGTACTTC. The encoded protein is CASTVTDRTYEQYF.

This rearrangement joins TRBV6-6 to TRBJ2-1; TRBD2 matches at 9 bases. Germline CDR1 reads MNHNY; CDR2 reads SVGAGI (reference sequence). V was pared by 7 bases and J by 3 bases, with 7 bases of the junction left unmatched. This CDR3 region has 15 residues. The CDR3 sequence: CASTIPSGDYNEQFF. The CDR3 region has the DNA TGTGCCAGCACTATTCCTAGCGGGGACTACAATGAGCAGTTCTTC.

A few counts support this clone. The chain combines TRBV7-9 with TRBJ1-3; D remains unclear. Between the trimmed V and J ends, which lost 1 base and 16 bases, there was a span of 11 bases. Germline V gene data show CDR1 as SEHNR and CDR2 as FQNEAQ (reference sequence). The CDR3 runs 11 residues. The CDR3 protein is CASSLGEAGYF. CDR3 coding DNA: TGTGCCAGCAGCTTAGGAGAGGCTGGGTATTTT. Variable domain in full (rest from reference TRBV7-9 and TRBJ1-3): DTGVSQNPRHKITKRGQNVTFRCDPISEHNRLYWYRQTLGQGPEFLTYFQNEAQLEKSRLLSDRFSAERPKGSFSTLEIQRTEQGDSAMYLCASSLGEAGYFGEGSWLTVV.

This clone was counted once. The V call is TRBV27, the J call TRBJ1-2; TRBD1 is a possible D gene (6 bases). Trimming removed 5 bases from V and 5 bases from J, with 15 bases in between. This CDR3 contains 14 residues. Germline V gene lookup returns CDR1 MNHEY and CDR2 SMNVEV (reference sequence). This CDR3 reads CASSGRQVLYGYTF. In nucleotides, the CDR3 is TGTGCCAGCAGTGGGAGACAGGTCTTGTATGGCTACACCTTC.

V is TRBV6-1 and J is TRBJ1-6; possible D gene TRBD1, 5 bases. This CDR3 region has 16 residues. V shed 2 bases and J shed 9 bases, with 17 bases lying between them. CDR1 is MNHNS, CDR2 SASEGT, per germline. In nucleotides, the CDR3 is TGTGCCAGCAGTGAAATCGGACGGCGGGGGGTTTCACCCCTCCACTTT. Translating gives CASSEIGRRGVSPLHF.

This clone was observed a few times. The V and J genes are TRBV19 and TRBJ1-2; 7 nucleotides match TRBD1. Germline trimming cut 6 bases from V and 4 bases from J; bases unmatched to any gene: 11. Germline V lookup: CDR1 LNHDA, CDR2 SQIVND (reference sequence). The CDR3 sequence is 15 residues long. The CDR3 region has the DNA TGTGCCAGTAGGAATAACCGGGGACAGTCCTATGGCTACACCTTC. Its translation is CASRNNRGQSYGYTF. Variable domain in full (rest from reference TRBV19 and TRBJ1-2): DGGITQSPKYLFRKEGQNVTLSCEQNLNHDAMYWYRQDPGQGLRLIYYSQIVNDFQKGDIAEGYSVSREKKESFPLTVTSAQKNPTAFYLCASRNNRGQSYGYTFGSGTRLTVV.

This chain links TRBV9 with TRBJ2-3; 14 nucleotides align to TRBD2. With 2 bases clipped from V and 11 bases from J, the junction kept 13 bases outside the gene matches. The CDR3 runs to 17 residues. Germline V gene sequence: CDR1 SGDLS, CDR2 YYNGEE. The CDR3 bases are TGTGCCAGCAGCGTTGTAGGACTAGCGGGGGGCCCACTGGTGCAGTATTTT. This encodes CASSVVGLAGGPLVQYF.

V is TRBV6-1 and J is TRBJ2-3, with D possibly being TRBD1 (5 bases). With 8 bases removed from V and 1 base from J, the gap between germline ends came to 13 bases. CDR1 is MNHNS and CDR2 is SASEGT in the germline V gene. CDR3 length: 14 amino acids. CDR3 amino acids: CASGFQGGTDTQYF. The CDR3 DNA reads TGTGCCAGCGGGTTTCAGGGTGGCACAGATACGCAGTATTTT.

This clone was detected only once. The V gene is TRBV29-1, the J gene TRBJ1-2, with D tentatively TRBD1 (5 bases). CDR3 size: 11 residues. V was clipped by 6 bases and J by 8 bases, with 13 bases between them. The V gene's germline CDR1 is SQVTM and CDR2 ANQGSEA. DNA of the CDR3: TGCAGCGTCGGGGGGACGGAAGGCTACACCTTC. Translated: CSVGGTEGYTF.

The rearrangement joins TRBV7-3 to TRBJ2-5; 10 nucleotides match TRBD2. Trimming took 5 bases from V and 1 from J; bases not matched to a gene: 7. The germline V gene has CDR1 SGHTA and CDR2 FQGTGA. This CDR3 is built from 16 residues. The CDR3 bases are TGTGCCAGCAGCCTAGGTATAGCGGGGGGCCAAGAGACCCAGTACTTC. Translation gives CASSLGIAGGQETQYF.

The rearrangement uses TRBV5-4 and TRBJ2-3; 8 bases map to TRBD2. Germline CDR1 is SGHNT and CDR2 is YYREEE (reference sequence). V was pared by 4 bases and J by 2 bases, with 9 bases of the junction left unmatched. The CDR3 is 16 residues long. In DNA, the CDR3 is TGTGCCAGCAGCGGCCCCCAGCGGGGGCTCACAGATACGCAGTATTTT. This codes for CASSGPQRGLTDTQYF.

This chain's CDR3 is CASRQGFEKLFF. CDR3 DNA sequence: TGTGCCAGCAGACAGGGTTTTGAAAAACTGTTTTTT. This rearrangement joins TRBV27 to TRBJ1-4, with D possibly matching TRBD1 (6 bases). Per germline, CDR1 MNHEY and CDR2 SMNVEV (reference sequence). CDR3 length: 12 amino acids. Trimming pared 6 bases from V and 7 bases from J, leaving 9 bases between.

The J gene is TRBJ2-5, the V gene TRBV29-1; 13 positions match TRBD2. V was pared by 6 bases and J by 5 bases, with 9 bases of the junction left unmatched. The V gene's germline CDR1 is SQVTM and CDR2 ANQGSEA. This CDR3 is 15 amino acids long. DNA of the CDR3: TGCAGCGTCATACTAGCGGGGGGGCGAAGGGAGACCCAGTACTTC. Protein product: CSVILAGGRRETQYF.